The rows below give T cell receptor beta chains drawn from one sample of a study of response to subunit inactivated influenza vaccine. Each CDR3 protein is one row after TCRdb ran MiXCR on the RT-PCR reads. Of 450,000 to 600,000 distinct CDR3 sequences in the sample, approximately 17% were seen once. The sequencing used CD4+ T cells sorted from PBMCs, collected 23 months after vaccination. The receptors stem from a man in his fifties or sixties who received an inactivated influenza vaccine. Both conserved end residues are part of each CDR3. The D gene is left open where the match is weak. Clone size is stated in some rows and not others, as once, few, many or a class when expanded.

>.|TRBJ2-7|.|TRBV7-6
TGTGCCAGATCGTCAGCGCCGAGGCCTGGGGTAGAGCAGTACTTC
CARSSAPRPGVEQYF
>few|TRBJ2-2|.|TRBV12-3/TRBV12-4
TGTGCCAGCACTCCGGGCCCCACACCCGGGGAGCTGTTTTTT
CASTPGPTPGELFF
>few|TRBJ2-1|TRBD1|TRBV12-3/TRBV12-4
TGTGCCAGCAGTTTAACAGGGGCATTGAATGAGCAGTTCTTC
CASSLTGALNEQFF
>few|TRBJ1-2|.|TRBV5-1
TGCGCCAGCAGCGAGTCAGGCGACTATGGCTACACCTTC
CASSESGDYGYTF
>few|TRBJ2-1|TRBD1|TRBV29-1
TGCAGCCTAGGACAGGGATACAATGAGCAGTTCTTC
CSLGQGYNEQFF
>few|TRBJ2-5|TRBD1|TRBV12-3/TRBV12-4
TGTGCCAGCAGCGGACAGGGGGGAGAGACCCAGTACTTC
CASSGQGGETQYF
>.|TRBJ2-7|.|TRBV5-1
TGCGCCAGCATCGTTAGGCACATTTCCTACGAGCAGTACTTC
CASIVRHISYEQYF
>.|TRBJ1-2|TRBD1|TRBV6-1
TGTGCCAGCAGTGAAGTGGAAACAGGGGGCGGTCGGATCTATGGCTACACCTTC
CASSEVETGGGRIYGYTF
>.|TRBJ2-5|.|TRBV6-1
TGTGCCAGCAATCCGGCGAAAAAACAAGAGACCCAGTACTTC
CASNPAKKQETQYF
>few|TRBJ2-1|.|TRBV7-2
TGTGCCAGCAGCTTAGCCACCGCCCTCTCCTACAATGAGCAGTTCTTC
CASSLATALSYNEQFF
>.|TRBJ2-1|TRBD2|TRBV3-1
TGTGCCAGCAGACTAGCGGGGATTTATGGTGAGCAGTTCTTC
CASRLAGIYGEQFF
>few|TRBJ2-1|TRBD2|TRBV6-1
TGTGCCAGCACCGGACTAGCGGCAAGCTCCTACAATGAGCAGTTCTTC
CASTGLAASSYNEQFF
>once|TRBJ1-5|.|TRBV4-3
TGCGCCAGCAGCCAAGATGGAGGGAACAATCAGCCCCAGCATTTT
CASSQDGGNNQPQHF
>few|TRBJ2-7|.|TRBV6-6
TGTGCCAGCAGTTACGTGGGGACGCGTGAGCAGTACTTC
CASSYVGTREQYF
>many|TRBJ2-1|TRBD1|TRBV7-3
TGTGCCAGCAGCCCAGGGGGTCTGAAAAATGAGCAGTTCTTC
CASSPGGLKNEQFF
>.|TRBJ2-2|.|TRBV6-2/TRBV6-3
TGTGCCAGCAGGAGTGGGGTCTTGAACGAGGGGGCCGGGGAGCTGTTTTTT
CASRSGVLNEGAGELFF
>.|TRBJ2-5|TRBD2|TRBV12-3/TRBV12-4
TGTGCCAGCAGGCCAGGACTAGCGGGGCCCGGGGCCCAGTACTTC
CASRPGLAGPGAQYF
>many|TRBJ2-7|.|TRBV28
TGTGCCAGCAGTTTATTAGGGGCCCTCTACGAGCAGTACTTC
CASSLLGALYEQYF
>.|TRBJ1-1|TRBD1|TRBV20-1
TGCACCATGCCGGGGACAGGACAAACTGAAGGGAACACTGAAGCTTTCTTT
CTMPGTGQTEGNTEAFF
>few|TRBJ1-2|TRBD1|TRBV12-3/TRBV12-4
TGTGCCAGCAGGCGGGACAGGGGATTCGGCTACACCTTC
CASRRDRGFGYTF
>.|TRBJ2-1|TRBD2|TRBV20-1
TGCAGTGCTAGAGCCTGGGCGGGAGGGCAGCACGATGAGCAGTTCTTC
CSARAWAGGQHDEQFF
>.|TRBJ2-3|.|TRBV20-1
TGCAGTGCTATGGATGGGGCAGATACGCAGTATTTT
CSAMDGADTQYF
>few|TRBJ2-2|.|TRBV15
TGTGCCACCAGGAACAGGGACTACACCGGGGAGCTGTTTTTT
CATRNRDYTGELFF
>many|TRBJ2-1|.|TRBV5-6
TGTGCCAGCAGCAGCGGACCGAGCACCTACAATGAGCAGTTCTTC
CASSSGPSTYNEQFF
>few|TRBJ2-5|.|TRBV20-1
TGCAGTGCTACGACAGGGAGGTGGGAAGAGACCCAGTACTTC
CSATTGRWEETQYF
>few|TRBJ2-4|.|TRBV5-1
TGCGCCAGCAGCTTGGGGGATTTATGGAGCCGGTGGCCAAAGGACATTCAGTACTTC
CASSLGDLWSRWPKDIQYF
>few|TRBJ2-1|.|TRBV11-2
TGTGCCAGCAGCTTAGATCTGGGTCTACTCACAGGCAATGAGCAGTTCTTC
CASSLDLGLLTGNEQFF
>.|TRBJ2-3|.|TRBV29-1
TGCAGTCTGAGGGGACCCACAGATACGCAGTATTTT
CSLRGPTDTQYF
>.|TRBJ2-1|.|TRBV4-3
TGCGCCAGCAGCCAAGAACCCGGGCATGAGCAGTTCTTC
CASSQEPGHEQFF
>.|TRBJ1-3|.|TRBV25-1
TGTGCCAGCAGTGAAGCAGGGAGAAACACCATATATTTT
CASSEAGRNTIYF
>.|TRBJ1-4|TRBD1|TRBV12-3/TRBV12-4
TGTGCCAGCAGCCGGACAGGACAAAATGAAAAACTGTTTTTT
CASSRTGQNEKLFF
>.|TRBJ2-5|.|TRBV15
TGTGCCACCAGCTTAAAAGGGACTTCGACCCAGTACTTC
CATSLKGTSTQYF